This entry lists 22 T cell receptor beta chains sequenced from one sample in a study of blood T cell repertoires in COVID-19. Produced via immunoSEQ multiplex PCR; TCRdb's table is partial and in-frame only. This table has about 88,000 clones, 80% to 90% appearing once. The sequenced sample was peripheral blood. These receptors were collected from a woman older than 75 with active COVID-19.

This rearrangement joins TRBV27 to TRBJ2-1, with D uncertain. The CDR3 has 13 residues. CDR1 and CDR2 (germline): MNHEY, SMNVEV (reference sequence). The V end lost 6 bases, the J end lost 9 bases, and 15 bases lay between the germline ends. CDR3 residues: CASSLTLSLEQFF. The CDR3 bases are TGTGCCAGCAGCTTGACACTTTCCCTTGAGCAGTTCTTC.

J is TRBJ2-7 and V is TRBV6-2 or TRBV6-3; D gene ambiguous. Per the germline V gene, CDR1 is MNHEY and CDR2 is SVGEGT. This CDR3 region has 13 residues. V was clipped by 0 bases and J by 7 bases, with 10 bases between them. CDR3 bases: TGTGCCAGCAGTTACTCGAGTCCTTCGGAGCAGTACTTC. Residues: CASSYSSPSEQYF.

The chain combines TRBV20-1 with TRBJ2-2; TRBD2 is a possible D gene (5 bases). The CDR3 sequence is 15 residues long. Germline CDR1 and CDR2: DFQATT and SNEGSKA (reference sequence). Trimming shortened V by 3 bases and J by 4 bases, and 15 bases separated the two germline ends. The CDR3 DNA is TGCAGTGCTAGTTCTCCAAACGCGGGCACCGGGGAGCTGTTTTTT. This translates into CSASSPNAGTGELFF.

The table lists this clone with a count of one. V is TRBV28 and J is TRBJ2-7, with a possible D match to TRBD1 (6 bases). Germline V gene data show CDR1 as MDHEN and CDR2 as SYDVKM. The CDR3 length is 15 residues. Trimming left V 5 bases short and J 0 bases short, with 14 bases between. The CDR3 nucleotides read TGTGCCAGCAGTCCCGGGACACCCCGCTCCTACGAGCAGTACTTC. Amino acid sequence: CASSPGTPRSYEQYF.

The chain carries TRBV20-1 and TRBJ2-2; D is ambiguous. Germline CDR1 DFQATT, CDR2 SNEGSKA (reference sequence). The CDR3 extends over 11 amino acids. V lost 3 bases and J 8 bases, leaving 7 bases between the germline ends. CDR3 in amino acids: CSASNSGELFF. CDR3 nucleotides: TGCAGTGCTAGTAATTCGGGGGAGCTGTTTTTT.

The chain has TRBV21-1 and TRBJ1-5; TRBD1 is taken as the D call from the table, unchecked against the DNA. TRBV21-1 is a listed pseudogene. This CDR3 is 19 amino acids long. CDR3 in amino acids: CASEGSGQGEQHSNQPQHF. The CDR3, as DNA: TGTGCCAGCGAAGGTTCGGGACAGGGGGAGCAGCATAGCAATCAGCCCCAGCATTTT.

The chain employs TRBV27 and TRBJ2-2; 16 nucleotides align to TRBD2. CDR3 length equals 17 residues. Per germline, CDR1 MNHEY and CDR2 SMNVEV (reference sequence). After removal of 5 bases from V and 6 bases from J, the junction contained 6 bases not matched to a gene. This CDR3 reads CASSTGLAGGPAGELFF. The CDR3 DNA sequence: TGTGCCAGCAGTACGGGACTAGCGGGAGGGCCGGCCGGGGAGCTGTTTTTT.

The chain employs TRBV19 and TRBJ1-5, with a weak D call TRBD1 (6 bases). The V gene lost 2 bases and the J gene lost 5 bases, with 13 bases spanning the gap. Germline V CDR1 and CDR2: LNHDA, SQIVND (reference sequence). The CDR3 length is 15 residues. The CDR3 nucleotides are TGTGCCAGTAGTATATGGGGGGGCGATGATCAGCCCCAGCATTTT. It yields the protein CASSIWGGDDQPQHF.

This chain connects TRBV19 to TRBJ2-3; tentative D call: TRBD1 (5 bases). This CDR3 contains 16 residues. Per germline, CDR1 LNHDA and CDR2 SQIVND (reference sequence). V shed 3 bases and J shed 4 bases, with 17 bases lying between them. DNA for the CDR3: TGTGCCAGTAGTATGCAGGGTTCGTCCGGGCCAGATACGCAGTATTTT. It is translated as CASSMQGSSGPDTQYF.

The J gene is TRBJ2-3, the V gene TRBV15, with TRBD2 as a possible D gene (6 bases). Trimming stripped 0 bases from V and 2 bases from J, with 12 bases between. The germline V gene encodes CDR1 LNHNV and CDR2 YYDKDF (reference sequence). This CDR3 spans 16 amino acids. The CDR3 nucleotides read TGTGCCACCAGCAGAGATAGTGGAGGGGACACAGATACGCAGTATTTT. Its translation: CATSRDSGGDTDTQYF.

This chain uses TRBV5-1 with TRBJ2-1; perhaps TRBD2 as D (6 bases). This CDR3 is 15 amino acids long. CDR1 and CDR2 (germline): SGHRS, YFSETQ. Trimming left V 0 bases short and J 6 bases short, with 13 bases between. CDR3 region: CASSLVAQEGNEQFF. DNA of the CDR3: TGCGCCAGCAGCTTGGTAGCCCAGGAGGGCAATGAGCAGTTCTTC. The entire variable domain, with the rest obtained from reference TRBV5-1 and TRBJ2-1, is as follows: KAGVTQTPRYLIKTRGQQVTLSCSPISGHRSVSWYQQTPGQGLQFLFEYFSETQRNKGNFPGRFSGRQFSNSRSEMNVSTLELGDSALYLCASSLVAQEGNEQFFGPGTRLTVL.

The rearrangement joins TRBV7-2 to TRBJ2-5; maybe TRBD1 (5 bases). Trimming took off 3 bases at V and 2 bases at J, with 10 bases between the two ends. The CDR3 runs to 14 residues. CDR1 SGHTA and CDR2 FQGNSA come from the germline V gene. The CDR3 bases are TGTGCCAGCAGCTTCCAGGGAAGGCAAGAGACCCAGTACTTC. Translated, it gives CASSFQGRQETQYF.

CDR3: CASSLAGTSGSRQYF. The CDR3, as DNA: TGTGCCAGCAGTTTGGCCGGGACTAGCGGCTCGCGACAGTACTTC. The chain links TRBV27 to TRBJ2-7, with TRBD2 matching over 11 bases. CDR1 is MNHEY, CDR2 SMNVEV, per germline (reference sequence). The CDR3 is 15 amino acids. V was pared by 3 bases and J by 10 bases, with 11 bases of the junction left unmatched.

The chain uses TRBV28 and TRBJ1-1; TRBD1 matches 8 bases. Trimming cost V 4 bases and J 1 base; bases outside gene matches: 11. The CDR3 is 17 amino acids. CDR1 is MDHEN and CDR2 is SYDVKM in the germline V gene. The DNA for the CDR3 is TGTGCCAGCAGTTACCTCGGACAGGGCGAGGCGAACACTGAAGCTTTCTTT. Protein product: CASSYLGQGEANTEAFF.

The rearrangement links TRBV7-3 to TRBJ2-2; 9 bases match TRBD2. The CDR3 sequence is 15 residues long. Germline V gives CDR1 SGHTA, CDR2 FQGTGA. Trimming took 2 bases from V and 6 from J; bases not matched to a gene: 4. The CDR3 spells CASSLAGGTAGELFF. Written as DNA, the CDR3 is TGTGCCAGCAGCTTAGCGGGAGGGACTGCCGGGGAGCTGTTTTTT.

The chain recombines TRBV20-1 with TRBJ2-7; no definite D call. Trimming left V 3 bases short and J 0 bases short, with 3 bases between. CDR3 length: 11 residues. Germline assignment: CDR1 DFQATT and CDR2 SNEGSKA (reference sequence). The CDR3 DNA reads as TGCAGTGCTAGTCACTCCTACGAGCAGTACTTC. Translating it yields CSASHSYEQYF.

This chain connects TRBV27 to TRBJ2-7; TRBD2 agrees at 11 bases. The trim removed 1 base at V and 4 bases at J, leaving 12 bases unmatched. The CDR3 runs 18 residues. Looked up from germline, CDR1 is MNHEY and CDR2 is SMNVEV (reference sequence). The CDR3 loop is CASSLLALGTSGVYEQYF. The CDR3 bases are TGTGCCAGCAGTTTATTAGCGCTTGGGACTAGCGGAGTTTACGAGCAGTACTTC.

The J gene is TRBJ2-2, the V gene TRBV7-2, with 11 bases that match TRBD2. CDR1 and CDR2 from the germline V gene are SGHTA and FQGNSA. The CDR3 loop spans 18 amino acids. The trim removed 5 bases at V and 7 bases at J, leaving 15 bases unmatched. The CDR3 DNA follows: TGTGCCAGCAGCCCAAAGACTAGCGGGACCTACCGGGGCGGGGAGCTGTTTTTT. Protein: CASSPKTSGTYRGGELFF.

This chain joins TRBV5-8 and TRBJ1-2; tentatively, D is TRBD1 (6 bases). This CDR3 contains 18 residues. V lost 5 bases and J 2 bases, leaving 25 bases between the germline ends. The germline CDR1 and CDR2 sequences are SGHTS and YDEGEE. CDR3 loop: CASSSGGSGGPLNYGYTF. The CDR3 nucleotides read TGTGCCAGCAGTTCCGGCGGGTCTGGGGGCCCCTTGAACTATGGCTACACCTTC.

The chain combines TRBV7-3 with TRBJ1-1; D is perhaps TRBD1 (5 bases). The length of the CDR3 is 13 residues. CDR1 and CDR2 from the germline V gene are SGHTA and FQGTGA. Trimming removed 2 bases from V and 11 bases from J, with 15 bases in between. The CDR3, as DNA: TGTGCCAGCAGCTTAGGACACGTCGGTGAGGCTTTCTTT. Its protein is CASSLGHVGEAFF.

The V gene is TRBV19, the J gene TRBJ2-3; 8 nucleotides align to TRBD1. V shed 8 bases and J 2 bases; nucleotides not matched to a gene: 9. Germline-derived CDR1 and CDR2 are LNHDA and SQIVND (reference sequence). The CDR3 has 15 amino acids. The CDR3 DNA follows: TGTGCCAGTCGGATCCGGGACAGGTCCACAGATACGCAGTATTTT. Its translation is CASRIRDRSTDTQYF.

This chain links TRBV6-1 with TRBJ1-5; 8 positions agree with TRBD1. The CDR3 runs to 14 residues. V dropped 3 bases and J dropped 5; count of bases not matched to a gene: 3. The germline CDR1 and CDR2 sequences are MNHNS and SASEGT. CDR3 coding DNA: TGTGCCAGCAGTGACCAGGGGGCCCATCAGCCCCAGCATTTT. Amino acid sequence: CASSDQGAHQPQHF.